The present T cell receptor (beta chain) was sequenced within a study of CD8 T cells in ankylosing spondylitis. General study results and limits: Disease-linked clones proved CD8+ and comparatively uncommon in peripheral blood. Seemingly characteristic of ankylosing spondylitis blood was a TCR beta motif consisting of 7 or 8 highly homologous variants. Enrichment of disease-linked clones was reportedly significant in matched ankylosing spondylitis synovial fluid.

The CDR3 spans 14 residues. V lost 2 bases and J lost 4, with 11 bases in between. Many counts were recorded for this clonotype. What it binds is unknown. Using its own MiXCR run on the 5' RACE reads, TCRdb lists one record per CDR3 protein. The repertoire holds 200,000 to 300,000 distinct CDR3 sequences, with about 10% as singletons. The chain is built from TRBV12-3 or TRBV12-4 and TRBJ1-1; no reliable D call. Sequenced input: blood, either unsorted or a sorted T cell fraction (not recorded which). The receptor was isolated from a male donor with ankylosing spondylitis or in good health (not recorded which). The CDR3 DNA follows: TGTGCCAGCAGTTTAACCCTACTCGGCACTGAAGCTTTCTTT. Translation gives CASSLTLLGTEAFF.